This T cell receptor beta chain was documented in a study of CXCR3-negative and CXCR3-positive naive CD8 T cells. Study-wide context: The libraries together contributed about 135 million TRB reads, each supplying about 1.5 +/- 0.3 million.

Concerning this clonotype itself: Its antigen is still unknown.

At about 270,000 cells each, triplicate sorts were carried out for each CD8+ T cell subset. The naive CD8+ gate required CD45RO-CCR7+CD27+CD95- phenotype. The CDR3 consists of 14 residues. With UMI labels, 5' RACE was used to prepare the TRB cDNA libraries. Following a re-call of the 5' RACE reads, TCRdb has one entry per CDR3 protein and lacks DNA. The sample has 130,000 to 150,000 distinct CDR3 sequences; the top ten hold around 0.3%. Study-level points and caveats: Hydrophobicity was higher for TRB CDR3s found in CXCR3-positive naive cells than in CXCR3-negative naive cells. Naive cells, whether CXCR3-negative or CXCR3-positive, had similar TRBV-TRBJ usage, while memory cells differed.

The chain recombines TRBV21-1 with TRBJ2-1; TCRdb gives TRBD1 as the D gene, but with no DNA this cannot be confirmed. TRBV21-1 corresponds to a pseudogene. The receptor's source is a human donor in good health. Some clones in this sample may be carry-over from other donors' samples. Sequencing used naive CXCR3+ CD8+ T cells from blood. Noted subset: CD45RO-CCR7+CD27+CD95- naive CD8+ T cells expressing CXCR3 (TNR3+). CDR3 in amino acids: CASSNDRGWNEQFF.